Detailed here is one T cell receptor beta chain. Its antigen specificity is not known. Base quality data are lacking; no much larger clone is found one base away. Measured from the cysteine to the phenylalanine, the CDR3 is 16 residues long. Just CDR3 DNA is preserved here, 48 bases in frame from base 1. The germline V gene encodes CDR1 LNHNV and CDR2 YYDKDF (reference sequence). V drops 4 bases and J drops 2 bases, leaving 15 bases in between. Using the deep immunoSEQ assay, multiplex PCR amplified TCR CDR3 regions from genomic DNA. For each cell subset, the extracted genomic DNA was distributed evenly across all wells of several immunoSEQ 96-well plates, and each plate served as one replicate. For sorted subsets, approximately 200 ng of genomic DNA, equivalent to roughly 33,000 T cell genomes, went into each replicate PCR. Purified libraries were measured with a Qubit 3.0 fluorometer, size-checked on a Bioanalyzer 2100, and measured again with the KAPA Library Quantification kit. Every immunoSEQ 96-well plate was sequenced on a dedicated single-read 150-cycle Illumina NextSeq 550 flow cell. Processing in the source paper ran as follows. Because only junctional sequences without quality scores were contained in the immunoSEQ output, filtering matching that applied to full-length reads could not be performed. To assign V/J genes and CDR3, sequences were annotated using PyIR, a Python wrapper for IgBLAST v1.9, with IMGT germline references. Any read was removed if the V/J assignment was weak (E-value above 1e-6), the CDR3 was missing, or the read contained stop codons, out-of-frame junctions, or ambiguous translated residues. V3J clonotypes were defined by identical inferred V gene, J gene, and CDR3 amino acid sequence. Percentage overlap between repertoires was calculated by dividing the number of shared unique clonotypes by the size of the smaller repertoire. RTK rarefaction, the Chao1 estimator, and Recon v2.1 estimates of unobserved clonotypes were used to assess repertoire richness. Generation probabilities for all TCRbeta clonotypes obtained by the gDNA method from four donors were computed using OLGA. TCRdb carries this immuneACCESS record with in-frame sequences only. Its versions omit some clonotypes, under half of them owing to an unresolved V gene in the studies checked, with the rest unexplained. The V and J calls and clone size are taken from that table; D and trimming were inferred from the DNA. Within this sample are roughly 1,100,000 clones, with about 80% of them counted one time only. Approximately 1.5% of the sample is held by the ten biggest clonotypes.

Healthy HIV-negative adults with no recently reported acute infections or vaccinations were included as donors. Every donor was a Caucasian adult living in Nashville, Tennessee, USA. Magnetic negative selection was used to enrich CD4+ T cells, after which naive cells were positively selected on CD45RA and the negative fraction became the memory subset. After blood collection by leukapheresis, PBMCs were isolated using Ficoll-Histopaque density gradient centrifugation and then cryopreserved in the vapor phase of liquid nitrogen. Analytical flow cytometry was used to check the purity and quantity of every magnetically sorted T cell population. Genomic DNA was isolated from every sorted fraction and measured by UV absorbance on a Nanodrop 2000c. The data stem from a study of shared clonotypes between healthy human individuals (TCRdb year 2020). Some background on the complete study: The cohort included three men and a couple of women between 18 and 49 years of age. For each donor, CD4 naive and CD4 memory were each run on three plates, CD8 naive on two plates, and CD8 memory on one plate. To estimate repertoire size and how much clonotypes are shared between individuals, the study performed deep sequencing of blood TCR repertoires from roughly five healthy adults. Different laboratories and diverse techniques were used to prepare libraries and sequence TCR repertoires, to increase sequencing depth and limit assay-specific biases. Between about 0.94 and 10 billion PBMCs per donor were obtained by leukapheresis.

Findings and caveats that apply to the study as a whole: Only blood was sampled, and tissue TCR repertoires likely differ from those in blood. Because the study included only a small number of donors, the genetic and exposure-history diversity represented was limited. Clonotypes shared by all four sorted-subset donors showed higher generation probabilities than non-shared clonotypes. Pairwise subsampling indicated that sequencing depth was expected to affect the degree of clonotype sharing among donors. Across four donors, approximately 5% of naive CD4, around 3.5% of naive CD8, 2.3% of memory CD4, and roughly 0.41% of memory CD8 clonotypes were shared. Even with the large sequencing depth, rarefaction of the sorted-subset datasets indicated that sequencing was incomplete. Larger estimated clonotype richness was generally found for naive subsets than for memory subsets.

This TCR came from a man aged 18 to 30 in good health. The sequence links TRBV15 to TRBJ1-5, with no confident D gene call. Sequenced sample: memory CD4+ T cells sorted from blood. The cell subset or site tag for this specimen amounts to: CD45RA-negative fraction. This receptor has the CDR3 CATSKLGVEGNQPQHF. In nucleotide form, the sequence is TGTGCCACCAGCAAGCTAGGAGTGGAAGGCAATCAGCCCCAGCATTTT.